One sample yielded the 5 T cell receptor beta chains listed below, sequenced in a study of regulatory T cells in long-lasting Graves disease. Indicated time point: newly diagnosed GD, antithyroid drugs for less than 3 months. Extracted RNA from PBMCs served as the source of the TCR library. Library construction for TCR beta used iRepertoire HTBI primers and Arm-PCR of CDR3 regions. TCRdb called the multiplex PCR reads again in MiXCR, with one record for every CDR3 protein. The sample consists of 500,000 or so distinct CDR3 sequences, around 15% of them appearing once. This same sample was also part of a study on T cells in Graves' hyperthyroidism and ophthalmopathy.

This specimen consisted of peripheral blood mononuclear cells (PBMCs), obtained at new diagnosis, from a patient treated with antithyroid drugs. Receptor source: a man aged 40-49 years with Graves disease.

This clonotype came up many times. This chain joins TRBV30 and TRBJ1-5; tentatively, D is TRBD1 (5 bases). The CDR3 totals 13 residues. The germline gives CDR1 GTSNPN, CDR2 SVGIG (reference sequence). The V gene lost 1 base and the J gene lost 11 bases, with 15 bases spanning the gap. In DNA form, the CDR3 reads TGTGCCTGGAGTGGGGGACGGTCGTCGACCCAGCATTTT. It translates to CAWSGGRSSTQHF. Full variable domain (outside the CDR3, taken from reference TRBV30 and TRBJ1-5): SQTIHQWPATLVQPVGSPLSLECTVEGTSNPNLYWYRQAAGRGLQLLFYSVGIGQISSEVPQNLSASRPQDRQFILSSKKLLLSDSGFYLCAWSGGRSSTQHFGDGTRLSIL.

This clonotype was counted at least ten times. The V gene is TRBV5-1, the J gene TRBJ2-7, with unresolved D. The CDR3 extends over 13 amino acids. Germline V gene data show CDR1 as SGHRS and CDR2 as YFSETQ. Trimming left V 4 bases short and J 2 bases short, with 10 bases between. DNA for the CDR3: TGCGCCAGCAGCGCTACTGGACCCTACGAGCAGTACTTC. Translation: CASSATGPYEQYF.

This clonotype came up many times. The junction differs from germline at one of its ends, possibly a read error. This chain joins TRBV5-1 and TRBJ1-4; no clear D. This CDR3 is 14 amino acids long. CDR1 is SGHRS, CDR2 YFSETQ, per germline. The CDR3 here is CASSLSTTNEKLFF. The CDR3 DNA is TGTGCCAGCAGCTTATCTACAACTAATGAAAAACTGTTTTTT.

This clonotype has at least ten counts. Written as DNA, the CDR3 is TGTGCCAGCAGCTTATTGTCTAGCGGGATACGACACACAGATACGCAGTATTTT. Protein product: CASSLLSSGIRHTDTQYF. The chain links TRBV13 to TRBJ2-3, with 9 bases fitting TRBD2. With V trimmed by 2 bases and J by 2 bases, 11 bases remained unmatched. The CDR3 has 18 amino acids. From germline, CDR1 is PRHDT and CDR2 FYEKMQ (reference sequence).

The sample holds a few counts of this clonotype. The chain is built from TRBV20-1 and TRBJ2-1; D gene unclear. Germline V gene data show CDR1 as DFQATT and CDR2 as SNEGSKA (reference sequence). The CDR3 extends over 15 amino acids. V was clipped by 6 bases and J by 0 bases, with 15 bases between them. The CDR3 nucleotides read TGCAGTGCCACCCACACGCTATTCTCCTACAATGAGCAGTTCTTC. It yields the protein CSATHTLFSYNEQFF.